The clone carrying this T cell receptor beta chain came up a few times. Germline CDR1 ENHRY, CDR2 SYGVKD. Trimming took 10 bases from V and 0 from J, leaving 9 bases between them. The CDR3 extends over 13 amino acids. These data originate in a study of blood T cell repertoires in COVID-19. Study-wide background: The analysed material was cDNA or gDNA that came from T cells, B-cell-depleted T cells, or PBMCs.

This table comes from immunoSEQ multiplex PCR, and its TCRdb copy is limited to in-frame clones, with some not included. The sample carries 120,000 to 150,000 clones, roughly four fifths recorded once. The sample comprised peripheral blood. The sequence derives from a human donor with acute or convalescent COVID-19. The donor label of this sample is uncertain. V usage is TRBV10-3 and J usage is TRBJ1-4, with a possible D match to TRBD1 (5 bases). The chain's CDR3 is CASRASTNEKLFF. The CDR3 DNA is TGTGCCAGCAGGGCTTCAACTAATGAAAAACTGTTTTTT.